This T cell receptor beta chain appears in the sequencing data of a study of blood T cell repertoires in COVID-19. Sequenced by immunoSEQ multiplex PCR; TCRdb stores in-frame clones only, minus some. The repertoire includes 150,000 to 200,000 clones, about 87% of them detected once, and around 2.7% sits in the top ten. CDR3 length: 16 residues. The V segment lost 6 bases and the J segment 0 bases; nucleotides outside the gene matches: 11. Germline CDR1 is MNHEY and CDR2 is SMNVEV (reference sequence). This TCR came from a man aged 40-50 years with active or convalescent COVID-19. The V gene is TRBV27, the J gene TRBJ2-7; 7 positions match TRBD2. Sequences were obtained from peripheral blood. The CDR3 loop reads CASSHSFAGASYEQYF. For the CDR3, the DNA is TGTGCCAGCAGCCATAGCTTTGCGGGAGCCTCCTACGAGCAGTACTTC.